Listed below are T cell receptor beta chains from one sample, sequenced in a study of cytomegalovirus exposure and HLA in healthy donors. Assay used: immunoSEQ multiplex PCR; TCRdb lists only in-frame clones, some missing. The sample has more than 95,000 clones. The sample consisted of PBMCs. The source of these receptors is a man aged 35 to 55 in good health and CMV-seronegative. The CDR3 runs from the conserved cysteine through the conserved F or W. The order of the fields is V gene, J gene, CDR3 length, D gene, CDR3 DNA, CDR3 protein. A D gene is named only where the DNA matches it firmly.

>TRBV5-1|TRBJ1-4|16|TRBD1
TGCGCCAGCAGCTTGAACACAGGGGGCGCGGATGAAAAACTGTTTTTT
CASSLNTGGADEKLFF
>TRBV5-5|TRBJ2-2|15|TRBD2
TGTGCCAGCAGCCCTACCTCTAGCGGGAGCTGGGAGCTGTTTTTT
CASSPTSSGSWELFF
>TRBV5-1|TRBJ2-7|15|.
TGCGCCAGCAGCCTAACTACCGGGACAAAATACGAGCAGTACTTC
CASSLTTGTKYEQYF
>TRBV27|TRBJ2-2|15|TRBD2
TGTGCCAGCAGTAACCTAGCGGGAGTAGGGGGGGAGCTGTTTTTT
CASSNLAGVGGELFF
>TRBV19|TRBJ2-1|16|TRBD1
TGTGCCAGTAGTATGATACTGGGACAGGGGGTCAATGAGCAGTTCTTC
CASSMILGQGVNEQFF
>TRBV7-9|TRBJ1-4|15|TRBD1
TGTGCCAGCAGCTTATTGGGGACAGGGGATGAAAAACTGTTTTTT
CASSLLGTGDEKLFF
>TRBV30|TRBJ1-6|13|.
TGTGCCTGCCAGGTTGGAATAGGATCACCCCTCCACTTT
CACQVGIGSPLHF
>TRBV7-8|TRBJ2-7|15|TRBD2
TGTGCCAGCAGCCGGACTAGCGGGGCTTCCTACGAGCAGTACTTC
CASSRTSGASYEQYF
>TRBV19|TRBJ2-1|16|TRBD2
TGTGCCAGTAGTGTACTTACTAGCGGGATTAATAATGAGCAGTTCTTC
CASSVLTSGINNEQFF
>TRBV5-8|TRBJ2-2|15|TRBD1
TGTGCCAGCAGCTCCCCAGGACAGGTGACCGGGGAGCTGTTTTTT
CASSSPGQVTGELFF
>TRBV18|TRBJ1-1|13|.
TGTGCCAGCTCACCGCGACAGAACACTGAAGCTTTCTTT
CASSPRQNTEAFF